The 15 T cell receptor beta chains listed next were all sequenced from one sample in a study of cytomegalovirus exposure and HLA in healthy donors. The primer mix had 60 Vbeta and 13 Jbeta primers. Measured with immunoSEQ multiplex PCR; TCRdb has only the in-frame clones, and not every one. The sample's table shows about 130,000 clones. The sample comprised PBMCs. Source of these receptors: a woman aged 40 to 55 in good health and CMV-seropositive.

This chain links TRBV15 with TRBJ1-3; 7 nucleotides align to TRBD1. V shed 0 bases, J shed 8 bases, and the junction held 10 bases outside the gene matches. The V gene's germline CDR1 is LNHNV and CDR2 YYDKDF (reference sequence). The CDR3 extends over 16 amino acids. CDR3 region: CATSRDFRQGGDTIYF. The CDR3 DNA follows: TGTGCCACCAGCAGAGATTTCCGCCAGGGGGGCGACACCATATATTTT.

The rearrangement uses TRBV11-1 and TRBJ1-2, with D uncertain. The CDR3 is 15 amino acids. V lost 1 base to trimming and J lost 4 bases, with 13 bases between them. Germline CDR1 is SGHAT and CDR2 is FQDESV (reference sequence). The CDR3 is CASSLGAGDGYGYTF. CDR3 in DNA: TGTGCCAGCAGCTTAGGCGCCGGGGATGGCTATGGCTACACCTTC.

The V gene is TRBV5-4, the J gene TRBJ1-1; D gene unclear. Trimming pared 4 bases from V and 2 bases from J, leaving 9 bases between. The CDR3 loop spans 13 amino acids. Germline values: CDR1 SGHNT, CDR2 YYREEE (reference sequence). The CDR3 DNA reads TGTGCCAGCAGCCGGGGAGTTAACACTGAAGCTTTCTTT. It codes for CASSRGVNTEAFF. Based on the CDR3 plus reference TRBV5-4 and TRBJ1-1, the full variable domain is ETGVTQSPTHLIKTRGQQVTLRCSSQSGHNTVSWYQQALGQGPQFIFQYYREEENGRGNFPPRFSGLQFPNYSSELNVNALELDDSALYLCASSRGVNTEAFFGQGTRLTVV.

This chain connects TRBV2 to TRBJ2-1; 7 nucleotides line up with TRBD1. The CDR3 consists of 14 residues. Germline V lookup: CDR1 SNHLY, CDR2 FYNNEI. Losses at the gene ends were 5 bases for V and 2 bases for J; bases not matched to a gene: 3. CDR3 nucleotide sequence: TGTGCCAGCAGTCCAGACAGGGCCTACAATGAGCAGTTCTTC. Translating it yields CASSPDRAYNEQFF.

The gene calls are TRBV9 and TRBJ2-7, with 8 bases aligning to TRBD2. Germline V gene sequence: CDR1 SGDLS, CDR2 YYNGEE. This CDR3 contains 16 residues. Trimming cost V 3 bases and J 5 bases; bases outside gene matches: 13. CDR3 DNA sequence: TGTGCCAGCAGCGCTTTACCCGGGGGGGCCAGCCACGAGCAGTACTTC. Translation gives CASSALPGGASHEQYF.

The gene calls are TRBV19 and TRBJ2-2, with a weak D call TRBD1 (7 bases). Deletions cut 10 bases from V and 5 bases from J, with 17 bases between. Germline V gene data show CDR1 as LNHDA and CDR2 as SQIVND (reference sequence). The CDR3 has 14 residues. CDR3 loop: CATYAPGGTGELFF. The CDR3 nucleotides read TGTGCCACCTACGCCCCAGGGGGGACCGGGGAGCTGTTTTTT.

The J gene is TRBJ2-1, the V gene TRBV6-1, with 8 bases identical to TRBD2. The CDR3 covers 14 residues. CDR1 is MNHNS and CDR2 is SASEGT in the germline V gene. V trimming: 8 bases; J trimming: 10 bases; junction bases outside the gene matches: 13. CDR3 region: CASSPGREGREQFF. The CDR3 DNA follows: TGTGCCAGCTCCCCGGGACGGGAGGGCCGGGAGCAGTTCTTC.

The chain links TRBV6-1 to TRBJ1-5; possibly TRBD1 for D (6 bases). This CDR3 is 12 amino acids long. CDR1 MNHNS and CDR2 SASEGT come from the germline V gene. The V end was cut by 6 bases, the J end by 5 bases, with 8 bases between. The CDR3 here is CASRQGDQPQHF. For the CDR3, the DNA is TGTGCCAGCAGACAGGGAGATCAGCCCCAGCATTTT.

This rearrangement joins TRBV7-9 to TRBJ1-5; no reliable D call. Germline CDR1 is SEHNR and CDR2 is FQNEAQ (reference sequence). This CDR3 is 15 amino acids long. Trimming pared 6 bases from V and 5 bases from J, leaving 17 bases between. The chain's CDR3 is CASSPIRGKDQPQHF. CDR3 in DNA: TGTGCCAGCAGTCCCATCCGGGGAAAGGATCAGCCCCAGCATTTT.

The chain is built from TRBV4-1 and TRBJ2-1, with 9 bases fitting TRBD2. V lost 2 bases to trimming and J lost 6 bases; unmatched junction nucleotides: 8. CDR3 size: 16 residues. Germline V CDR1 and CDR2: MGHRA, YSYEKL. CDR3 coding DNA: TGCGCCAGCAGCCAATCCCAGCGGGAGGTCCTCAATGAGCAGTTCTTC. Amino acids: CASSQSQREVLNEQFF.

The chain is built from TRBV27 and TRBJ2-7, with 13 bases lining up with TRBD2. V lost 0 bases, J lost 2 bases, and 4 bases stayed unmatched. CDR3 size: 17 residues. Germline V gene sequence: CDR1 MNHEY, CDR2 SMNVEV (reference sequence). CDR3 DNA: TGTGCCAGCAGTTTATCCAGACTAGCGGGAGGCACCTACGAGCAGTACTTC. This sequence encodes CASSLSRLAGGTYEQYF.

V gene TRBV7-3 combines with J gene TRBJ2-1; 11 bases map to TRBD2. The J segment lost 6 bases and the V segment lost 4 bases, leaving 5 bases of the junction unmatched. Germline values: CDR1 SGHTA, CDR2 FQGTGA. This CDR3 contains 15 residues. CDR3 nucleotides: TGTGCCAGCAGCTCAGGTAGCGGGAGGGCCAATGAGCAGTTCTTC. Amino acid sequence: CASSSGSGRANEQFF.

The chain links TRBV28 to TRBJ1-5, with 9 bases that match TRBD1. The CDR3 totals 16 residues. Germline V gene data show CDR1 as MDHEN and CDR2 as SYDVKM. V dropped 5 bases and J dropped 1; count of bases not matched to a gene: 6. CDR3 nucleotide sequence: TGTGCCAGCAGTCCACCGGGACAGGGAAGCAATCAGCCCCAGCATTTT. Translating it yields CASSPPGQGSNQPQHF.

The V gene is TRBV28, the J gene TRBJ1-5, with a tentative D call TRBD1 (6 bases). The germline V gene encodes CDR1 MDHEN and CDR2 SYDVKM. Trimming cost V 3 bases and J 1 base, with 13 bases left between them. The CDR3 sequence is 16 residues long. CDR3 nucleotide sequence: TGTGCCAGCAGTTTGGGGGGGGGCAGGAGCAATCAGCCCCAGCATTTT. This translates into CASSLGGGRSNQPQHF. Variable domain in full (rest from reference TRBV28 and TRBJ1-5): DVKVTQSSRYLVKRTGEKVFLECVQDMDHENMFWYRQDPGLGLRLIYFSYDVKMKEKGDIPEGYSVSREKKERFSLILESASTNQTSMYLCASSLGGGRSNQPQHFGDGTRLSIL.

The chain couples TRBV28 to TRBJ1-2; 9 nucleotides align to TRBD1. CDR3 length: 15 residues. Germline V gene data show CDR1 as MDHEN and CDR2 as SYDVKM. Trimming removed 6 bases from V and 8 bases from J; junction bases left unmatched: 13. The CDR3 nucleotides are TGTGCCAGCAGCTACCCCGTAGACAGGGGGATCGGCTACACCTTC. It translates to CASSYPVDRGIGYTF.